The 6 T cell receptor beta chains listed next were all sequenced from one sample in a study of blood T cell repertoires in COVID-19. Clones were sequenced by immunoSEQ multiplex PCR, and TCRdb holds only the in-frame ones, with some missing. In the table there are roughly 250,000 clones, about 89% of which are singletons. The sample consisted of PBMCs or T cells enriched from blood (not recorded which). The receptors shown here come from a man aged 40-49 years who had recovered from COVID-19.

V and J are TRBV11-3 and TRBJ1-1, with 11 bases fitting TRBD1. Unmatched junction bases numbered 6, after V lost 3 bases and J lost 0 bases. The CDR3 is 17 amino acids. Germline CDR1 SGHNT, CDR2 YENEEA. The CDR3 DNA sequence: TGTGCCAGCAGCTTCAGGACAGGGGGCCCTATGAACACTGAAGCTTTCTTT. Residues: CASSFRTGGPMNTEAFF.

This chain connects TRBV6-1 to TRBJ2-1; D unclear. The V gene lost 1 base and the J gene lost 2 bases, with 6 bases spanning the gap. The CDR3 contains 14 residues. The germline V gene encodes CDR1 MNHNS and CDR2 SASEGT. The CDR3 DNA reads TGTGCCAGCAGTGAAGTCAGTACCTACAATGAGCAGTTCTTC. Its translation: CASSEVSTYNEQFF.

Written as DNA, the CDR3 is TGTGCCAGCAGCTTGGACGAGAGCACAGATACGCAGTATTTT. Translation: CASSLDESTDTQYF. This sequence joins TRBV5-8 and TRBJ2-3, with D unresolved. V was cut by 0 bases and J by 0 bases, with 5 bases left in between. CDR3 size: 14 residues. Germline values: CDR1 SGHTS, CDR2 YDEGEE.

J is TRBJ1-1 and V is TRBV19, with TRBD1 as a possible D gene (6 bases). Per germline, CDR1 LNHDA and CDR2 SQIVND (reference sequence). The CDR3 has 13 residues. With 2 bases removed from V and 10 bases from J, the gap between germline ends came to 14 bases. The CDR3 reads CASSIRGADGAFF. CDR3 sequence (DNA): TGTGCCAGTAGTATACGGGGGGCGGACGGAGCTTTCTTT.

This clone has only one observation. The chain joins TRBV9 to TRBJ2-5; D unclear. Trimming took off 0 bases at V and 2 bases at J, with 20 bases between the two ends. This CDR3 is 18 amino acids long. Germline CDR1 reads SGDLS; CDR2 reads YYNGEE. CDR3 sequence reads: CASSVGAVPFGGQETQYF. CDR3 DNA: TGTGCCAGCAGCGTAGGGGCCGTCCCCTTTGGTGGGCAAGAGACCCAGTACTTC.

This clone has only one observation. The gene calls are TRBV18 and TRBJ1-2, with 7 bases matching TRBD1. The CDR3 has 17 residues. Germline loops: CDR1 KGHSH, CDR2 LQKENI. V shed 6 bases and J 4 bases; nucleotides not matched to a gene: 17. CDR3 nucleotide sequence: TGTGCCAGCTCTTACAAAAACGACAGGGATTATCTCTATGGCTACACCTTC. Its translation: CASSYKNDRDYLYGYTF.